The present T cell receptor (beta chain) was sequenced within a study of blood T cell repertoires in COVID-19. Whole-study context: PBMCs, B-cell-depleted T cells, or T cells provided the cDNA or gDNA that made up the material.

As originally analysed: Quantification of nucleated cells was approximated via reference gene primer amplification. Only in-frame clones appear in the TCRdb table, and some are missing; sequencing was by immunoSEQ multiplex PCR. V and J calls and clone size are as listed in that table; D and trimming were resolved from the DNA. In the table there are 75,000 to 80,000 clones, roughly 85% of which are singletons. The V and J ends lost 4 bases and 3 bases, in that order; junction bases with no gene match: 6. CDR1 and CDR2 from the germline V gene are SGHRS and YFSETQ. The CDR3 spans 17 residues. V and J are TRBV5-1 and TRBJ2-3, with 15 bases fitting TRBD2. The sample was peripheral blood. The receptor's source is a human donor in a cohort sampled during active COVID-19. CDR3: CASSIGLAGGRTDTQYF. The CDR3 bases are TGCGCCAGCAGCATCGGACTAGCGGGGGGGCGAACAGATACGCAGTATTTT.